This TCR beta chain comes out of a study of T-cell reconstitution after alpha-beta-depleted transplantation in children. Regarding this clonotype: Its antigen is not identified.

Unique molecular identifiers were used in preparing the TCRbeta library. A single record per CDR3 protein comes from TCRdb applying MiXCR to the PCR reads. This table has about 250,000 distinct CDR3 sequences, roughly 25% appearing once. Broader study findings: The origin of alpha-beta T cells about two months after transplant was reportedly several hundred expanded graft clones. The main origin of T-cell counts and diversity one year after transplant was newly produced T cells.

The origin of this receptor is a female patient between 2 and 15 years old who had a stem cell transplant for congenital amegakaryocytic thrombocytopenia, so the T cells may come from the graft donor. The input for sequencing was PBMCs, mostly from graft donor cells, taken 360 days after TCRalphabeta/CD19-depleted stem cell transplant.

The CDR3, as DNA: TGTGCCAGCAGATCTGGATGGAACACTGAAGCTTTCTTT. This codes for CASRSGWNTEAFF. This sequence joins TRBV12-3 or TRBV12-4 and TRBJ1-1; D is unclear. V was shortened by 6 bases and J by 1 base, with 9 bases between the two germline ends. The CDR3 length is 13 residues.